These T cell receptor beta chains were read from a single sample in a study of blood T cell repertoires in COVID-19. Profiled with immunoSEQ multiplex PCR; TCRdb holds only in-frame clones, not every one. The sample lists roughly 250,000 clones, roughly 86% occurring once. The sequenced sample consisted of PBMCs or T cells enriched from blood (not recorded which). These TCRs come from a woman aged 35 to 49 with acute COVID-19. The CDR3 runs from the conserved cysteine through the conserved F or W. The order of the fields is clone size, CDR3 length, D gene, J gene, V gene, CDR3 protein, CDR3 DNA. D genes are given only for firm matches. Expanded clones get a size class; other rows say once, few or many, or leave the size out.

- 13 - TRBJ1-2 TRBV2 CASTGFANYGYTF TGTGCCAGTACAGGGTTCGCTAACTATGGCTACACCTTC
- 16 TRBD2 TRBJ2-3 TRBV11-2 CASSSGLEVVLSAQYF TGTGCCAGCAGTTCGGGACTAGAAGTGGTTTTGTCGGCGCAGTATTTT
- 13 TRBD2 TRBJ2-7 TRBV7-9 CASSNSGIGEQYF TGTGCCAGCAGCAATAGCGGGATCGGGGAGCAGTACTTC
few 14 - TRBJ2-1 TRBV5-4 CASSLEGMDNEQFF TGTGCCAGCAGCTTGGAGGGGATGGACAATGAGCAGTTCTTC
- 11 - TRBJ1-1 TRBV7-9 CASSLGGEAFF TGTGCCAGCAGCCTAGGCGGTGAAGCTTTCTTT
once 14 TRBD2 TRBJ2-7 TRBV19 CASKVIAGVREQYF TGTGCCAGTAAGGTGATAGCGGGAGTTCGCGAGCAGTACTTC
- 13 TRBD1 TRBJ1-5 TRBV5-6 CASSDRGNQPQHF TGTGCCAGCAGCGACAGGGGTAATCAGCCCCAGCATTTT
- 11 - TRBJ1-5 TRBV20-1 CSAAPSRPQHF TGCAGTGCGGCCCCATCCAGGCCCCAGCATTTT
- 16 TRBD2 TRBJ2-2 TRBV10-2 CASRFTSGSYTGELFF TGCGCCAGCAGGTTCACTAGCGGGAGTTACACCGGGGAGCTGTTTTTT
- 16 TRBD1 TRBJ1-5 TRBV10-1 CASSDPGQGGNQPQHF TGCGCCAGCAGTGACCCCGGGCAGGGGGGCAATCAGCCCCAGCATTTT
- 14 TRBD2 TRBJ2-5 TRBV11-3 CASSRSGTSGTLYF TGTGCCAGCAGCCGATCCGGGACTAGCGGTACTCTATACTTC
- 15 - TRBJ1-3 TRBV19 CASRKQETSGNTIYF TGTGCCAGTAGGAAACAGGAGACTTCTGGAAACACCATATATTTT
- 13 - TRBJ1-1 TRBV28 CASRPSAGTEAFF TGTGCCAGCAGGCCATCGGCGGGCACTGAAGCTTTCTTT
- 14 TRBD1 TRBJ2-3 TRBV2 CASTLTGGSDTQYF TGTGCCAGCACCTTGACAGGGGGGTCGGATACGCAGTATTTT
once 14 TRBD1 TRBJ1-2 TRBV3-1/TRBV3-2 CASSQGQGNYGYTF TGTGCCAGCAGCCAGGGACAGGGTAACTATGGCTACACCTTC
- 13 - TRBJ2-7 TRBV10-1 CASSRDWNYEQYF TGCGCCAGCAGCCGGGACTGGAACTACGAGCAGTACTTC
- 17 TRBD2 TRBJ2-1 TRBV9 CASSPGLAGVGYNEQFF TGTGCCAGCAGCCCGGGACTAGCGGGAGTGGGATACAATGAGCAGTTCTTC
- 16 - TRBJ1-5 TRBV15 CATSHRRQALNQPQHF TGTGCCACCAGCCATCGACGACAGGCCTTAAATCAGCCCCAGCATTTT
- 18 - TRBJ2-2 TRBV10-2 CASSESSWGAAHTGELFF TGCGCCAGCAGTGAGTCGAGTTGGGGCGCGGCTCACACCGGGGAGCTGTTTTTT
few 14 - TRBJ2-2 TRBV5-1 CASSLKSKTGELFF TGCGCCAGCAGCTTGAAAAGCAAAACCGGGGAGCTGTTTTTT
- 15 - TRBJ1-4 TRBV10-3 CAAIYQGSKDEKLFF TGTGCCGCCATCTATCAGGGATCAAAAGATGAAAAACTGTTTTTT